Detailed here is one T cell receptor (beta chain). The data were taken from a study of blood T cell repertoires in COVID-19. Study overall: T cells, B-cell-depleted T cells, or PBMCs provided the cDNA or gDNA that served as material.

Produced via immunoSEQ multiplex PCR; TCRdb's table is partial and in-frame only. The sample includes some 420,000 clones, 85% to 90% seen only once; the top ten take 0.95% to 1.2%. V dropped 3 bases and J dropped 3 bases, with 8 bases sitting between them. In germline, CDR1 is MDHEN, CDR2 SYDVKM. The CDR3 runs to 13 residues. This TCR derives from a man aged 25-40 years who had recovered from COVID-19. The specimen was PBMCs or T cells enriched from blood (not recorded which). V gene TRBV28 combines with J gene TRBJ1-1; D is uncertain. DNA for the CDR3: TGTGCCAGCAGTTTCAACACGTACACTGAAGCTTTCTTT. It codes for CASSFNTYTEAFF.